This TCR beta chain was captured in a study of blood T cells in healthy people across ages. Study-level background: Capturing about one barcoded beta molecule per two T cells was achieved by template switching. General study findings and limits: Naive CD4+ cell counts and diversity both ran higher in long-lived than in aged donors. While age rose, TCR beta diversity per million T cells dropped in a roughly linear way.

The amount of total RNA extracted per sample was at least 5.5 micrograms. Regarding this clonotype: Its specificity is not known.

A second PCR of roughly 7 to 11 cycles used a sample-barcoded 5' primer and a J-beta primer mix. TCRdb recomputed calls from the 5' RACE reads with MiXCR, one row per CDR3 protein. This sample has 650,000 to 700,000 distinct CDR3 sequences; approximately 31% occur once, and the top ten carry 15%. Trimming took 8 bases from V and 0 from J, leaving 8 bases between them. The CDR3 contains 13 residues. Per germline, CDR1 MNHNS and CDR2 SASEGT. The sequence derives from a woman of 80 years or more in good health. The V and J genes are TRBV6-1 and TRBJ1-5, with D unclear. Input material: blood. CDR3 nucleotide sequence: TGTGCCAGCCTGGGGAATAGCAATCAGCCCCAGCATTTT. Protein product: CASLGNSNQPQHF.